This record looks at one T cell receptor (beta chain) sequence and its context. Its antigen remains undetermined. Base-call qualities are not available, and no considerably larger clone is one nucleotide away. Collaborating institutions collected whole blood in K2EDTA tubes following their own protocols. For TCRbeta analysis, collaborators shipped samples as frozen whole blood, isolated PBMCs, or DNA extracted from either of those sample types. These data come from a study of blood T cell repertoires in COVID-19 (dated by TCRdb to 2020 to 2022). Context from the whole study: Samples from collaborators originated in the United States, Italy and Spain and spanned both the acute and convalescent phases of COVID-19. The prospective study material was composed of cDNA or gDNA derived from T cells, B-cell-depleted T cells, or PBMCs. Deeply sampled blood TCRbeta repertoires from subjects exposed to, actively infected with, or recovered from COVID-19 were included in the dataset. The repertoires were released in a freely available public database intended as a resource for research on the immune response to SARS-CoV-2. Samples came from the ongoing ImmuneRACE study (first 160 participants) plus 1,254 subjects from 6 global collaborators. Sample metadata almost always included a de-identified subject ID, COVID-19 status, age in years and sex. HLA class I and class II types, where available, came from metadata supplied by the sample provider rather than from assay-based typing.

The immunoSEQ Assay, a bias-controlled multiplex PCR, was used to amplify TCRbeta CDR3 regions from genomic DNA. In the original analysis: The number of nucleated cells in each sample was estimated by amplification of reference gene primers within the assay. Sequence reads were collapsed and filtered to measure the absolute abundance of every unique TCRbeta CDR3 rearrangement. Productive Simpson clonality was computed per sample as the square root of Simpson's diversity index over productive rearrangements. TCRdb limited this immuneACCESS table to in-frame rearrangements with V and J called. A share of clones is missing; checked studies link under half to unresolved V genes, and the rest is unexplained. V and J calls and clone size follow that table, whereas D and trimming were derived from the DNA. This sample is represented by approximately 52,000 clones; around 86% of them were singletons. The ten biggest clones cover about 9.4% of the sample.

Overall study results and their limits: How much clinical and demographic metadata was included differed by source and by participant, and the metadata was provided uncurated.

This TCR derives from a human donor in a cohort sampled during active COVID-19. What was sequenced was peripheral blood.

DNA sequence: TGTGCCAGCAGCTTGGGACTGATAGAGACCCAGTACTTC. This gives the protein CASSLGLIETQYF. The V and J segments used are TRBV11-2 and TRBJ2-5; the D region possibly corresponds to TRBD2 (6 bases align). CDR1 is given as SGHAT and CDR2 as FQNNGV, both from the germline V gene. The CDR3, cysteine through phenylalanine, is 13 amino acids long. Only the CDR3 DNA stays, 39 bases, in frame from base 1. At the junction V is shortened by 3 bases and J by 4 bases, with 9 bases in between.